This T cell receptor (beta chain) originates from a study of OX40 agonist ivuxolimab in advanced cancers. Only in-frame clones appear in the TCRdb table, and some are missing; sequencing was by immunoSEQ multiplex PCR. The data contain approximately 90,000 clones, more than 70% of them singletons. The germline gives CDR1 ENHRY, CDR2 SYGVKD. CDR3 length: 15 residues. Losses at the gene ends were 10 bases for V and 4 bases for J; bases not matched to a gene: 8. Autoimmune disease history or systemic immunosuppression was exclusionary. The rearrangement links TRBV10-3 to TRBJ2-5, with TRBD2 matching 14 bases. This sample comprised CD4+ or CD8+ T cells sorted from blood, obtained in a trial of the OX40 agonist ivuxolimab. The source of this sequence is an adult with an advanced solid tumor such as melanoma, head and neck, liver or kidney cancer. The CDR3 reads CASTAGLAGVETQYF. The CDR3 region has the DNA TGTGCCAGCACGGCGGGACTAGCGGGGGTAGAGACCCAGTACTTC.